The T cell receptor (beta chain) described here comes from a study of T cell responses to AZD1222 COVID-19 vaccine. Study-wide results and caveats: Only a handful of AZD1222 recipients were seropositive at baseline. Spike was spanned by vaccine-associated CD4 TCRs, with dominance at 160-218 and 743-854. Reportedly, nearly half of unique spike TCRs recognized epitopes outside B.1.351/B.1.1.7 mutations.

The method was immunoSEQ multiplex PCR; TCRdb's version includes in-frame clones alone and lacks a portion of them. The sample yields roughly 150,000 clones, 85% to 95% seen once. With regard to this clone: Its antigen is unidentified.

Samples with a second dose at about 4 or about 12 weeks were pooled together. J was trimmed by 4 bases and V by 7 bases; bases with no gene match: 7. From germline, CDR1 is MNHEY and CDR2 SVGAGI. CDR3 length equals 14 residues. The sample in question was peripheral blood, obtained 28 days after the second AZD1222 dose. The rearrangement joins TRBV6-5 to TRBJ2-7; 10 bases agree with TRBD2. This clonotype originated in an adult who received the AZD1222 COVID-19 vaccine. The DNA for the CDR3 is TGTGCCAGCATGTGGAAGCGGGAGGGGTACGAGCAGTACTTC. This encodes CASMWKREGYEQYF.